The clone carrying this T cell receptor (beta chain) has just one count. Antigen specificity is unknown. This entry comes from a study of T cell repertoires in cytomegalovirus infection. Study-level information: Public TCR beta signatures indicated both CMV infection and matching HLA type.

Regarding the study as a whole: The response measured ex vivo was dominated by TCR beta clonotypes (HLA-C-restricted and CMV-specific). Frequencies of public TCR beta families were cumulated, and this identified carriers of CMV plus the relevant HLA.

TCRdb analysed the reads with MiXCR anew, one entry per CDR3 protein. The sample lists 450,000 to 600,000 distinct CDR3 sequences, 30% to 35% seen once, with about a sixth in the top ten. Germline assignment: CDR1 SGHRS and CDR2 YFSETQ. V was clipped by 4 bases and J by 3 bases; unmatched bases: 6. The CDR3 runs to 14 residues. The chain couples TRBV5-1 to TRBJ1-1; 7 bases agree with TRBD1. The clonotype was recovered from a human donor in good health (CMV status not recorded). Some clones in this sample may be carry-over from other donors' samples. Material: cultured PBMCs, obtained from culture after CMV antigen stimulation. The CDR3 bases are TGCGCCAGCAGCGGCTGGGACAGAGACACTGAAGCTTTCTTT. Encoded protein: CASSGWDRDTEAFF.